This is a list of T cell receptor beta chains from one sample in a study of OX40 agonist ivuxolimab in advanced cancers. Assay used: immunoSEQ multiplex PCR; TCRdb lists only in-frame clones, some missing. The sample carries more than 65,000 clones, roughly 88% recorded once. The sequencing used CD4+ or CD8+ T cells sorted from blood, collected in a trial of the OX40 agonist ivuxolimab. The receptors were sampled from an adult with an advanced solid tumor such as melanoma, head and neck, liver or kidney cancer. Each CDR3 is given with its conserved first and last residue. A D gene is named only where the DNA matches it firmly. The size entry is marked missing in some rows and otherwise reads once, few, many or a size class.

size	J	D	V	DNA	CDR3
NA	TRBJ2-7	NA	TRBV6-5	TGTGCCAGCAGTTACTCCAAGCTGCTGATCCCCTACGAGCAGTACTTC	CASSYSKLLIPYEQYF
NA	TRBJ2-1	TRBD2	TRBV7-2	TGTGCCAGCAGCCCGGGACTAGCGGGAGGTGAGCAGTTCTTC	CASSPGLAGGEQFF
NA	TRBJ1-1	NA	TRBV5-1	TGCGCCAGCAGCCAAAACGGGAACACTGAAGCTTTCTTT	CASSQNGNTEAFF
once	TRBJ2-7	NA	TRBV10-3	TGTGCCATCAGTGAGTTCCAAGGTGTTTGGGTTTCCTACGAGCAGTACTTC	CAISEFQGVWVSYEQYF
NA	TRBJ1-2	TRBD1	TRBV9	TGTGCCAGCAGCACTAGGGACAGAGGTCCGTATGGCTACACCTTC	CASSTRDRGPYGYTF
NA	TRBJ1-5	TRBD1	TRBV10-1	TGCGCCAGCAGTTCAGGGGGGGGCAATCAGCCCCAGCATTTT	CASSSGGGNQPQHF
NA	TRBJ1-2	NA	TRBV19	TGTGCCAGTAGTATAACAGCCCGCTATGGCTACACCTTC	CASSITARYGYTF
NA	TRBJ2-1	NA	TRBV19	TGTGCCAGTAGTACGGTCCGGGCCCGGACCTACAATGAGCAGTTCTTC	CASSTVRARTYNEQFF
NA	TRBJ2-3	TRBD2	TRBV28	TGTGCCAGCAGCTGGACTAGCGGTTTCACAGATACGCAGTATTTT	CASSWTSGFTDTQYF
NA	TRBJ1-5	NA	TRBV28	TGTGCCAGCAGTCTCCGACCGGGAGGCGGCAATCAGCCCCAGCATTTT	CASSLRPGGGNQPQHF
NA	TRBJ2-6	TRBD1	TRBV19	TGTGCCAGTAGTCGGACAGGGGGCGCTGGGGCCAACGTCCTGACTTTC	CASSRTGGAGANVLTF
few	TRBJ1-1	NA	TRBV4-1	TGCGCCAGCAGCCAGACAGGAGTGAACACTGAAGCTTTCTTT	CASSQTGVNTEAFF
NA	TRBJ2-5	TRBD2	TRBV9	TGTGCCAGCAGCGTGGATACGGAGCGGGGAGAGACCCAGTACTTC	CASSVDTERGETQYF